Following are 20 T cell receptor beta chains from one sample sequenced in a study of cytomegalovirus exposure and HLA in healthy donors. Vbeta (60) and Jbeta (13) primers were used in the PCR. Assay used: immunoSEQ multiplex PCR; TCRdb lists only in-frame clones, some missing. Found here are roughly 150,000 clones, 80% to 90% of them singletons; the top ten hold around 1.9%. Sequencing was carried out using PBMCs. The receptors were gathered from a woman in her late teens or twenties in good health and CMV-seronegative.

The chain combines TRBV6-5 with TRBJ1-1; 7 bases match TRBD1. CDR1 MNHEY and CDR2 SVGAGI come from the germline V gene. This CDR3 is 15 amino acids long. The V gene end was trimmed by 7 bases and the J gene end by 5 bases; junction bases not matched to a gene: 13. The CDR3 protein is CASTYGSGGRTEAFF. CDR3 nucleotide sequence: TGTGCCAGCACCTATGGGTCAGGGGGGAGAACTGAAGCTTTCTTT.

CDR3 protein: CAIREGLTAYEQYF. In nucleotides, the CDR3 is TGTGCCATCAGGGAGGGGCTGACGGCCTACGAGCAGTACTTC. The rearrangement uses TRBV10-3 and TRBJ2-7, with TRBD2 as a possible D gene (6 bases). V was pared by 6 bases and J by 2 bases, with 14 bases between. Germline lookup yields CDR1 ENHRY and CDR2 SYGVKD. CDR3 length: 14 residues.

The V gene is TRBV5-4, the J gene TRBJ2-7; perhaps TRBD2 as D (5 bases). CDR1 is SGHNT and CDR2 is YYREEE in the germline V gene (reference sequence). The V end lost 4 bases, the J end lost 0 bases, and 11 bases lay between the germline ends. CDR3 size: 14 residues. The CDR3 DNA reads TGTGCCAGCAGCCTAGACGGGAACTCCTACGAGCAGTACTTC. This sequence encodes CASSLDGNSYEQYF.

This clone was recorded only once. The chain is built from TRBV9 and TRBJ2-3; 10 bases map to TRBD2. The J segment lost 2 bases and the V segment lost 0 bases, leaving 6 bases of the junction unmatched. Germline assignment: CDR1 SGDLS and CDR2 YYNGEE. The CDR3 consists of 17 residues. The CDR3 nucleotides are TGTGCCAGCAGCGTAGCATTAGCGGGGGGCGACACAGATACGCAGTATTTT. Translating gives CASSVALAGGDTDTQYF.

The rearrangement joins TRBV6-5 to TRBJ1-2; perhaps TRBD1 as D (6 bases). V lost 3 bases and J 1 base, leaving 9 bases between the germline ends. CDR1 is MNHEY and CDR2 is SVGAGI in the germline V gene. CDR3 size: 14 residues. CDR3 DNA: TGTGCCAGCAGTTATCCAGGGGTTAACTATGGCTACACCTTC. This codes for CASSYPGVNYGYTF.

The chain carries TRBV13 and TRBJ2-7, with 7 positions matching TRBD1. V was pared by 3 bases and J by 2 bases, with 4 bases of the junction left unmatched. The CDR3 spans 14 residues. CDR1 is PRHDT and CDR2 is FYEKMQ in the germline V gene (reference sequence). In DNA, the CDR3 is TGTGCCAGCAGCTTCCGGGGACAGACCTACGAGCAGTACTTC. Protein product: CASSFRGQTYEQYF.

The rearrangement links TRBV6-5 to TRBJ2-2; D perhaps matches TRBD1 (5 bases). V lost 5 bases, J lost 7 bases, and 17 bases lay in between. The CDR3 covers 15 residues. CDR1 MNHEY and CDR2 SVGAGI come from the germline V gene. The CDR3 DNA follows: TGTGCCAGCAGTCCTCGGACGGACAAGAGCGGGGAGCTGTTTTTT. It is translated as CASSPRTDKSGELFF.

The chain couples TRBV28 to TRBJ2-6; 7 nucleotides agree with TRBD1. V lost 4 bases, J lost 0 bases, and 3 bases stayed unmatched. Germline V CDR1 and CDR2: MDHEN, SYDVKM. The CDR3 runs to 16 residues. The CDR3 sequence: CASSWDRSSGANVLTF. DNA of the CDR3: TGTGCCAGCAGTTGGGACAGATCCTCTGGGGCCAACGTCCTGACTTTC.

This chain uses TRBV19 with TRBJ2-7; tentative D call: TRBD2 (5 bases). The CDR3 covers 14 residues. V lost 2 bases, J lost 2 bases, and 10 bases lay in between. CDR1 is LNHDA and CDR2 is SQIVND in the germline V gene (reference sequence). CDR3 sequence: CASSISSGTYEQYF. CDR3 coding DNA: TGTGCCAGTAGTATATCGAGCGGAACCTACGAGCAGTACTTC.

The gene calls are TRBV9 and TRBJ2-3, with 8 bases fitting TRBD2. The CDR3 has 15 residues. V dropped 4 bases and J dropped 3; count of bases not matched to a gene: 7. Per germline, CDR1 SGDLS and CDR2 YYNGEE. CDR3 bases: TGTGCCAGCAGCCCCACGACGGGGGGGACAGATACGCAGTATTTT. It translates to CASSPTTGGTDTQYF. Looking up the rest from reference TRBV9 and TRBJ2-3 gives the full variable domain: DSGVTQTPKHLITATGQRVTLRCSPRSGDLSVYWYQQSLDQGLQFLIQYYNGEERAKGNILERFSAQQFPDLHSELNLSSLELGDSALYFCASSPTTGGTDTQYFGPGTRLTVL.

The rearrangement links TRBV5-1 to TRBJ1-5; 7 bases are a match to TRBD1. This CDR3 contains 16 residues. Germline V CDR1 and CDR2: SGHRS, YFSETQ. V gave up 0 bases and J gave up 0 bases; unmatched junction bases: 3. CDR3 sequence (DNA): TGCGCCAGCAGCTTGGTAGACAGGGATAGCAATCAGCCCCAGCATTTT. Its protein is CASSLVDRDSNQPQHF.

The chain has TRBV5-3 and TRBJ2-7, with D perhaps TRBD2 (6 bases). TRBV5-3 qualifies as an ORF whose function is uncertain. The CDR3 has 18 amino acids. V dropped 0 bases and J dropped 3 bases, with 22 bases sitting between them. CDR3 amino acids: CARSLALSHSFGGYEQYF. As DNA, the CDR3 is TGTGCCAGAAGCTTGGCCCTTTCCCACAGCTTCGGGGGCTACGAGCAGTACTTC.

In its sample, this clone was seen a few times. The chain is built from TRBV19 and TRBJ1-5, with 7 positions matching TRBD1. Germline V lookup: CDR1 LNHDA, CDR2 SQIVND (reference sequence). V dropped 3 bases and J dropped 3; count of bases not matched to a gene: 20. This CDR3 is built from 20 residues. The CDR3 nucleotides read TGTGCCAGTAGTATTAGGTCTCTCCACATGAGGGACAGTCCCAATCAGCCCCAGCATTTT. This sequence encodes CASSIRSLHMRDSPNQPQHF.

This chain uses TRBV6-1 with TRBJ1-2; weak D call: TRBD1 (6 bases). The ends were cut back, 8 bases at V and 7 bases at J, with 17 bases in the middle. CDR3 length: 13 amino acids. Germline values: CDR1 MNHNS, CDR2 SASEGT. The CDR3 loop is CASVSGTSGGYTF. The CDR3 nucleotides read TGTGCCAGCGTTAGCGGGACAAGTGGTGGCTACACCTTC.

The V call is TRBV7-9, the J call TRBJ2-5; D call uncertain. Matching the DNA end better, TRBJ2-7 makes the J call doubtful. This CDR3 comprises 12 residues. The germline V gene has CDR1 SEHNR and CDR2 FQNEAQ (reference sequence). The CDR3 sequence is CASGRSSYEQYF. CDR3 DNA sequence: TGTGCCAGCGGAAGGAGCTCCTACGAGCAGTACTTC.

This chain links TRBV10-2 with TRBJ2-5; 8 bases are shared with TRBD1. The germline V gene has CDR1 WSHSY and CDR2 SAAADI. The ends lost 8 bases at V and 6 bases at J; junction bases unmatched: 8. The CDR3 runs to 13 residues. In DNA form, the CDR3 reads TGCGCCAGCCTGGGACAGGCCTTAAAGACCCAGTACTTC. Translated, it gives CASLGQALKTQYF.

The chain has TRBV11-2 and TRBJ2-3; D is undetermined. The CDR3 covers 13 residues. Trimming pared 1 base from V and 1 base from J, leaving 3 bases between. The V gene's germline CDR1 is SGHAT and CDR2 FQNNGV. CDR3 region: CASSLAGTDTQYF. CDR3 nucleotides: TGTGCCAGCAGCTTAGCGGGCACAGATACGCAGTATTTT.

As for this clone: Other DNA sequences from this sample encode an identical CDR3 as well. The chain carries TRBV5-5 and TRBJ1-2; a possible D gene is TRBD1 (5 bases). This CDR3 has 14 residues. Germline V gene sequence: CDR1 SGHKS, CDR2 YYEKEE (reference sequence). The V gene lost 3 bases and the J gene lost 7 bases, with 16 bases spanning the gap. The CDR3 nucleotides are TGTGCCAGCAGCTCAGCCGGGACTACCGTTGGCTACACCTTC. Amino acids: CASSSAGTTVGYTF.

J is TRBJ2-3 and V is TRBV2; TRBD2 aligns across 10 bases. V lost 4 bases, J lost 1 base, and 2 bases stayed unmatched. Germline V CDR1 and CDR2: SNHLY, FYNNEI. The CDR3 spans 15 residues. The CDR3 coding sequence is TGTGCCAGCAGTGGAGGGACTAGCGGCACAGATACGCAGTATTTT. Translating it yields CASSGGTSGTDTQYF. Full variable domain (rest looked up from reference TRBV2 and TRBJ2-3): EPEVTQTPSHQVTQMGQEVILRCVPISNHLYFYWYRQILGQKVEFLVSFYNNEISEKSEIFDDQFSVERPDGSNFTLKIRSTKLEDSAMYFCASSGGTSGTDTQYFGPGTRLTVL.

V is TRBV15 and J is TRBJ2-7, with a tentative D call TRBD1 (6 bases). The CDR3 extends over 14 amino acids. Trimming removed 1 base at V and 0 bases at J, with 7 bases between. The germline V gene encodes CDR1 LNHNV and CDR2 YYDKDF (reference sequence). The CDR3 loop reads CATSRVGGSYEQYF. The CDR3 bases are TGTGCCACCAGCAGAGTAGGGGGCTCCTACGAGCAGTACTTC.